These 27 T cell receptor beta chains share one sample of origin, sequenced in a study of regulatory T cells in long-lasting Graves disease (dated by TCRdb to 2020 to 2023). The method was multiplex PCR. Instrument used: Illumina HiSeq 4000. CDR3 regions were amplified by Arm-PCR with iRepertoire HTBI primers to construct TCR beta libraries. TCRdb handled the public reads itself, with Q25 trimming in fastp and clone calling in MiXCR, and kept productive beta chains. Every CDR3 protein is listed once, alongside the most common genes and DNA of its rows. In all, the sample holds 400,000 to 450,000 distinct CDR3 sequences, and 14% to 15% of those were seen once. 16% of the sample is taken by the ten largest. The time point label of this sample denotes: newly diagnosed GD, antithyroid drugs for less than 3 months. For both TCR sequencing and RNA sequencing, RNA was extracted from PBMCs using TRIzol. This same sample was also part of a study on T cells in Graves' hyperthyroidism and ophthalmopathy.

The specimen comprised peripheral blood mononuclear cells (PBMCs), sampled at new diagnosis, from a patient treated with antithyroid drugs. These receptor sequences come from a woman in her twenties or thirties with Graves disease. Donor details come from another sample of the same person, matched by shared clones.

V gene TRBV2 combines with J gene TRBJ2-2, with 7 bases fitting TRBD2. After removal of 7 bases from V and 0 bases from J, the junction contained 5 bases not matched to a gene. This CDR3 contains 15 residues. Germline lookup yields CDR1 SNHLY and CDR2 FYNNEI. The CDR3 nucleotides read TGTGCCAGCAATCAGGCGGGAGCGAACACCGGGGAGCTGTTTTTT. Protein sequence: CASNQAGANTGELFF.

This chain uses TRBV5-1 with TRBJ2-1; D not resolved. The ends were cut back, 3 bases at V and 0 bases at J, with 7 bases in the middle. The germline gives CDR1 SGHRS, CDR2 YFSETQ. This CDR3 contains 14 residues. Written as DNA, the CDR3 is TGCGCCAGCAGCTCACAGATCTCCTACAATGAGCAGTTCTTC. It yields the protein CASSSQISYNEQFF.

The chain uses TRBV20-1 and TRBJ2-1; no definite D call. CDR3 length: 13 amino acids. Germline V gene data show CDR1 as DFQATT and CDR2 as SNEGSKA (reference sequence). Trimming removed 3 bases from V and 0 bases from J, with 6 bases in between. CDR3 bases: TGCAGTGCTAGTGTCCGCTCCTACAATGAGCAGTTCTTC. It is translated as CSASVRSYNEQFF.

In its sample, this clonotype was seen many times. The chain joins TRBV9 to TRBJ2-1; 8 nucleotides line up with TRBD2. The CDR3 length is 13 residues. Germline loops: CDR1 SGDLS, CDR2 YYNGEE. V lost 3 bases and J lost 7; bases outside the gene matches: 3. CDR3: CASSAGLVNEQFF. The CDR3 DNA reads as TGTGCCAGCAGCGCGGGACTAGTGAATGAGCAGTTCTTC.

This clonotype was counted between two and nine times. The CDR3 nucleotides read TGTGCCAGCAGTTTAGATCGCAGGGCAATCAACTATGGCTACACCTTC. This gives the protein CASSLDRRAINYGYTF. The chain couples TRBV12-3 or TRBV12-4 to TRBJ1-2, with D possibly being TRBD1 (5 bases). CDR3 length: 16 amino acids. V was pared by 1 base and J by 2 bases, with 14 bases between.

In its sample, this clonotype was seen a few times. The V and J genes are TRBV6-5 and TRBJ2-1; TRBD2 agrees at 10 bases. The germline CDR1 and CDR2 sequences are MNHEY and SVGAGI. The CDR3 is 16 amino acids. V shed 3 bases and J 1 base; nucleotides not matched to a gene: 3. The CDR3 sequence is CASSYLAGESYNEQFF. Here the CDR3 DNA reads TGTGCCAGCAGTTATCTAGCGGGAGAGTCCTACAATGAGCAGTTCTTC.

In its sample, this clonotype was seen many times. V and J are TRBV11-2 and TRBJ2-1, with D maybe TRBD1 (5 bases). Germline CDR1 reads SGHAT; CDR2 reads FQNNGV. Deletions cut 4 bases from V and 7 bases from J, with 14 bases between. This CDR3 spans 14 amino acids. CDR3 sequence (DNA): TGTGCCAGCAGCTCCTCCGATAGGGGTAATGAGCAGTTCTTC. This codes for CASSSSDRGNEQFF.

This clonotype was detected ten times or more. The chain is built from TRBV20-1 and TRBJ2-1; 11 positions agree with TRBD2. Looked up from germline, CDR1 is DFQATT and CDR2 is SNEGSKA (reference sequence). The CDR3 consists of 16 residues. V trimming: 3 bases; J trimming: 2 bases; junction bases outside the gene matches: 6. This CDR3 is CSARILAGAAYNEQFF. CDR3 DNA sequence: TGCAGTGCTAGGATACTAGCGGGAGCGGCCTACAATGAGCAGTTCTTC.

V gene TRBV29-1 combines with J gene TRBJ2-7; D may be TRBD1 (6 bases). CDR3 length: 13 residues. The V and J ends lost 6 bases and 4 bases respectively, with 16 bases between them. Germline values: CDR1 SQVTM, CDR2 ANQGSEA. This CDR3 reads CSVRTVTGYEQYF. The CDR3 nucleotides read TGCAGCGTACGGACAGTAACCGGATACGAGCAGTACTTC.

This clonotype was recorded many times. The gene calls are TRBV28 and TRBJ1-2; TRBD1 agrees at 7 bases. The CDR3 is made up of 14 amino acids. Germline CDR1 MDHEN, CDR2 SYDVKM. The ends lost 4 bases at V and 10 bases at J; junction bases unmatched: 12. The CDR3 DNA follows: TGTGCCAGCAGTTCGCCGGGACAGAAGGCCAACTACACCTTC. Translating it yields CASSSPGQKANYTF.

The chain combines TRBV20-1 with TRBJ1-5; maybe TRBD1 (6 bases). The V end was cut by 3 bases, the J end by 4 bases, with 28 bases between. There are 19 residues in the CDR3. Germline V gene data show CDR1 as DFQATT and CDR2 as SNEGSKA (reference sequence). The chain's CDR3 is CSARGLGRGLESGNQPQHF. The CDR3 DNA reads TGCAGTGCTAGGGGGCTGGGCAGGGGTTTGGAGTCAGGGAATCAGCCCCAGCATTTT.

This clonotype showed up many times. One end of the junction is discordant with germline, which a read error may explain. V and J are TRBV10-3 and TRBJ2-1; D tentatively fits TRBD1 or TRBD2 (5 bases each). This CDR3 region has 15 residues. CDR1 is ENHRY, CDR2 SYGVKD, per germline. The CDR3 region is CAISSSGDLGVEQFF. CDR3 DNA: TGTGCCATCAGTTCCTCTGGGGACCTGGGGGTTGAGCAGTTTTTC.

CDR3 in DNA: TGTGCCAGCAGTTCCTCGGGAGGGGGAGGCTACGAGCAGTACTTC. As protein: CASSSSGGGGYEQYF. The rearrangement links TRBV27 to TRBJ2-7; 8 nucleotides agree with TRBD2. The V segment lost 4 bases and the J segment 3 bases; nucleotides outside the gene matches: 8. CDR1 MNHEY and CDR2 SMNVEV come from the germline V gene (reference sequence). The length of the CDR3 is 15 residues.

The V gene is TRBV20-1, the J gene TRBJ2-3; no clear D gene. V shed 0 bases and J shed 2 bases, with 9 bases lying between them. Germline V gives CDR1 DFQATT, CDR2 SNEGSKA (reference sequence). This CDR3 is 14 amino acids long. As DNA, the CDR3 is TGCAGTGCTAGAGATAAGGAGCACACAGATACGCAGTATTTT. This translates into CSARDKEHTDTQYF.

The V call is TRBV7-3, the J call TRBJ2-2; 10 bases fit TRBD2. V lost 1 base and J lost 2; bases outside the gene matches: 7. The germline gives CDR1 SGHTA, CDR2 FQGTGA. The CDR3 consists of 18 residues. CDR3 DNA sequence: TGTGCCAGCAGCTTAAGGCCTAGCGGGAGAGGTAACACCGGGGAGCTGTTTTTT. It codes for CASSLRPSGRGNTGELFF.

This clonotype came up a few times. This chain links TRBV6-2 or TRBV6-3 with TRBJ1-3; 7 nucleotides match TRBD1. Germline-derived CDR1 and CDR2 are MNHEY and SVGEGT. This CDR3 is built from 14 residues. V dropped 2 bases and J dropped 2; count of bases not matched to a gene: 0. CDR3 sequence reads: CASSYGTAGNTIYF. CDR3 bases: TGTGCCAGCAGTTACGGGACAGCTGGAAACACCATATATTTT.

This clonotype was observed a few times. The chain links TRBV29-1 to TRBJ1-2; D unresolved. Germline V gene lookup returns CDR1 SQVTM and CDR2 ANQGSEA. Trimming left V 4 bases short and J 4 bases short, with 19 bases between. CDR3 size: 15 residues. The CDR3: CSVVSRRGGIYGYTF. For the CDR3, the DNA is TGCAGCGTTGTGTCCCGGCGTGGCGGCATCTATGGCTACACCTTC. Together with reference TRBV29-1 and TRBJ1-2, the CDR3 gives the full variable domain: SAVISQKPSRDICQRGTSLTIQCQVDSQVTMMFWYRQQPGQSLTLIATANQGSEATYESGFVIDKFPISRPNLTFSTLTVSNMSPEDSSIYLCSVVSRRGGIYGYTFGSGTRLTVV.

With regard to this clonotype: Since a much larger clone is just one base distant, this may be a read error. Because it lacks the conserved phenylalanine or tryptophan at the end, this CDR3 is likely a read error. The CDR3 DNA sequence: TGTGCCAGCAGCCCCACTAGAGGGGGGAGCAATCAGCCCCAGCATCTT. It specifies CASSPTRGGSNQPQHL. The rearrangement joins TRBV3-1 to TRBJ1-5; perhaps TRBD1 as D (6 bases). This CDR3 has 16 residues. From germline, CDR1 is LGHDT and CDR2 YNNKEL (reference sequence). Trimming took off 4 bases at V and 1 base at J, with 14 bases between the two ends.

This clonotype has ten or more counts. The chain couples TRBV12-3 or TRBV12-4 to TRBJ2-7, with D unclear. The CDR3 loop spans 13 amino acids. The germline V and J ends were trimmed by 4 bases and 0 bases, with 7 bases remaining between them. As DNA, the CDR3 is TGTGCCAGCAGTTGGGCGGCCTCCTACGAGCAGTACTTC. Translating it yields CASSWAASYEQYF.

Note on this clonotype: This may stem from a read error, because a much larger clone lies one nucleotide away. The chain couples TRBV6-5 to TRBJ1-2, with D possibly TRBD1 on 6 matching bases. The CDR3 covers 14 residues. Germline V gene lookup returns CDR1 MNHEY and CDR2 SVGAGI. CDR3 protein: CAGSYGQDSYGYTF. In nucleotides, the CDR3 is TGTGCCGGCAGTTATGGGCAGGACAGCTATGGCTACACCTTC.

The chain carries TRBV7-9 and TRBJ1-4, with D uncertain. The V gene lost 8 bases and the J gene lost 0 bases, with 10 bases spanning the gap. The CDR3 has 14 residues. CDR1 SEHNR and CDR2 FQNEAQ come from the germline V gene (reference sequence). CDR3 in amino acids: CASAVSATNEKLFF. CDR3 coding DNA: TGTGCCAGCGCCGTCAGTGCAACTAATGAAAAACTGTTTTTT.

This clonotype appeared a few times. V usage is TRBV7-9 and J usage is TRBJ2-1; 9 bases agree with TRBD2. In germline, CDR1 is SEHNR, CDR2 FQNEAQ (reference sequence). The V and J ends lost 0 bases and 2 bases, in that order; junction bases with no gene match: 8. The CDR3 has 18 residues. The CDR3: CASSLALTSGLAYNEQFF. In nucleotides, the CDR3 is TGTGCCAGCAGCTTAGCGCTAACTAGCGGGTTGGCCTACAATGAGCAGTTCTTC.

This chain links TRBV27 with TRBJ1-1; D remains ambiguous. Germline V lookup: CDR1 MNHEY, CDR2 SMNVEV (reference sequence). The V end was cut by 8 bases, the J end by 3 bases, with 22 bases between. This CDR3 region has 16 residues. CDR3 sequence: CASSLLSFGVDTEAFF. The CDR3 DNA reads TGTGCCAGCTCCCTTCTTAGCTTCGGGGTTGACACTGAAGCTTTCTTT.

The V call is TRBV29-1, the J call TRBJ1-1; no firm D call. V gave up 5 bases and J gave up 1 base, with 11 bases separating them. The CDR3 totals 13 residues. Germline CDR1 is SQVTM and CDR2 is ANQGSEA. The CDR3 protein is CSVSHGANTEAFF. The CDR3 nucleotides read TGCAGCGTTTCGCATGGAGCGAACACTGAAGCTTTCTTT.

The chain has TRBV19 and TRBJ2-7; perhaps D is TRBD1 or TRBD2 (5 bases each). Trimming stripped 3 bases from V and 2 bases from J, with 8 bases between. Germline CDR1 LNHDA, CDR2 SQIVND (reference sequence). The CDR3 is made up of 13 amino acids. DNA of the CDR3: TGTGCCAGTAGTATGGGGGATCCCTACGAGCAGTACTTC. Residues: CASSMGDPYEQYF.

The chain couples TRBV19 to TRBJ1-2; the match to TRBD1 covers 7 bases. The CDR3 spans 15 residues. V dropped 5 bases and J dropped 7; count of bases not matched to a gene: 13. Germline-derived CDR1 and CDR2 are LNHDA and SQIVND (reference sequence). In DNA, the CDR3 is TGTGCCAGTAGTCTTGGAGAACTACCAGGGGGTGGCTACACCTTC. Translated, it gives CASSLGELPGGGYTF. The entire variable domain, with the rest obtained from reference TRBV19 and TRBJ1-2, is as follows: DGGITQSPKYLFRKEGQNVTLSCEQNLNHDAMYWYRQDPGQGLRLIYYSQIVNDFQKGDIAEGYSVSREKKESFPLTVTSAQKNPTAFYLCASSLGELPGGGYTFGSGTRLTVV.

This clonotype was observed many times. V gene TRBV29-1 combines with J gene TRBJ2-5; no clear D. The CDR3 contains 15 residues. The germline gives CDR1 SQVTM, CDR2 ANQGSEA. The ends were cut back, 1 base at V and 5 bases at J, with 17 bases in the middle. The CDR3 sequence is CSVEGTSFYFETQYF. CDR3 coding DNA: TGCAGCGTTGAAGGGACCAGCTTTTATTTTGAGACCCAGTACTTC. Together with reference TRBV29-1 and TRBJ2-5, the CDR3 gives the full variable domain: SAVISQKPSRDICQRGTSLTIQCQVDSQVTMMFWYRQQPGQSLTLIATANQGSEATYESGFVIDKFPISRPNLTFSTLTVSNMSPEDSSIYLCSVEGTSFYFETQYFGPGTRLLVL.